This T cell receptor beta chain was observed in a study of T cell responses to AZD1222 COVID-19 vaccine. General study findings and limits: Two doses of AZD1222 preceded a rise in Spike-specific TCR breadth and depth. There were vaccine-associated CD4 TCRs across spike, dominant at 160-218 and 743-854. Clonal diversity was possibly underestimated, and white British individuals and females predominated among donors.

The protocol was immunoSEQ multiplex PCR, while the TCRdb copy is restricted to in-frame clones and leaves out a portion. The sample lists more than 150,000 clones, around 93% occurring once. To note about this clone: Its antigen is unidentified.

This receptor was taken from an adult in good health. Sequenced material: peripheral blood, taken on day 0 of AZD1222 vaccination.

The CDR3 DNA is TGTGCCAGCAGCTCTGGGGTCGAGCAGTACTTC. Amino acid sequence: CASSSGVEQYF. The chain employs TRBV7-9 and TRBJ2-7; D is unresolved. CDR1 and CDR2 from the germline V gene are SEHNR and FQNEAQ (reference sequence). Between the trimmed V and J ends, which lost 4 bases and 6 bases, there was a span of 7 bases. The CDR3 extends over 11 amino acids.